These 29 T cell receptor beta chains were sequenced from one sample in a study of monozygotic twins with inflammatory bowel disease. TCRdb re-called the 5' RACE reads and catalogs CDR3 proteins one per entry, DNA excluded. This sample's table reports more than 120,000 distinct CDR3 sequences. The specimen sequenced was blood. These receptors were collected from a human donor with ulcerative colitis or Crohn's disease, or a healthy co-twin of an affected twin (not recorded which).

V gene TRBV20-1 combines with J gene TRBJ2-7. This CDR3 has 11 residues. CDR1 DFQATT and CDR2 SNEGSKA come from the germline V gene (reference sequence). The CDR3 reads CSAIGPTGQYF.

This chain joins TRBV7-2 and TRBJ2-3. The CDR3 extends over 14 amino acids. Germline CDR1 reads SGHTA; CDR2 reads FQGNSA. The CDR3 loop is CASSLFQGTDTQYF. Based on the CDR3 plus reference TRBV7-2 and TRBJ2-3, the full variable domain is GAGVSQSPSNKVTEKGKDVELRCDPISGHTALYWYRQSLGQGLEFLIYFQGNSAPDKSGLPSDRFSAERTGGSVSTLTIQRTQQEDSAVYLCASSLFQGTDTQYFGPGTRLTVL.

The V call is TRBV5-1, the J call TRBJ2-7; TCRdb names TRBD1, which stays unverified in the absence of DNA. The CDR3 spans 15 residues. Germline CDR1 SGHRS, CDR2 YFSETQ. CDR3 sequence reads: CASSLVQGTAYEQYF.

The V gene is TRBV6-2 or TRBV6-3, the J gene TRBJ1-3. The CDR3 extends over 15 amino acids. Germline V gene lookup returns CDR1 MNHEY and CDR2 SVGEGT. The CDR3 protein is CASSYSTRAGNTIYF.

Here the CDR3 reads CASSLGRSYGYTF. The V call is TRBV13, the J call TRBJ1-2. The CDR3 totals 13 residues. Germline V CDR1 and CDR2: PRHDT, FYEKMQ (reference sequence).

The chain couples TRBV7-2 to TRBJ2-7; the TRBD1 assignment by TCRdb is unverifiable without DNA. CDR3 length equals 13 residues. Germline CDR1 is SGHTA and CDR2 is FQGNSA. CDR3 sequence: CASSSDRYYEQYF.

The genes are TRBV6-5 and TRBJ1-1; the TCRdb call, TRBD1, lacks DNA for checking. The CDR3 loop spans 16 amino acids. The germline V gene encodes CDR1 MNHEY and CDR2 SVGAGI. Here the CDR3 reads CASSYSKRAGGLEAFF.

The V call is TRBV7-2, the J call TRBJ1-4. CDR3 size: 14 residues. Germline loops: CDR1 SGHTA, CDR2 FQGNSA. CDR3 protein: CASSSLERNEKLFF. The whole variable domain, filled in from reference TRBV7-2 and TRBJ1-4, reads GAGVSQSPSNKVTEKGKDVELRCDPISGHTALYWYRQSLGQGLEFLIYFQGNSAPDKSGLPSDRFSAERTGGSVSTLTIQRTQQEDSAVYLCASSSLERNEKLFFGSGTQLSVL.

The chain employs TRBV7-2 and TRBJ2-6; absent DNA, TCRdb's TRBD1 call cannot be checked. Looked up from germline, CDR1 is SGHTA and CDR2 is FQGNSA. This CDR3 is 17 amino acids long. CDR3 loop: CASSQRDSLSGANVLTF.

This chain links TRBV20-1 with TRBJ1-6; lacking DNA, the TRBD1 call made by TCRdb goes unchecked. Per germline, CDR1 DFQATT and CDR2 SNEGSKA (reference sequence). The CDR3 is 13 amino acids. This CDR3 reads CSASGQFNSPLHF.

V is TRBV30 and J is TRBJ2-1; TCRdb's D call, TRBD1, is unchecked because there is no DNA. In germline, CDR1 is GTSNPN, CDR2 SVGIG (reference sequence). This CDR3 has 12 residues. CDR3 loop: CAWSRGANEQFF. Full variable domain (rest looked up from reference TRBV30 and TRBJ2-1): SQTIHQWPATLVQPVGSPLSLECTVEGTSNPNLYWYRQAAGRGLQLLFYSVGIGQISSEVPQNLSASRPQDRQFILSSKKLLLSDSGFYLCAWSRGANEQFFGPGTRLTVL.

The chain's CDR3 is CSARPLGLTYYEQYF. This chain links TRBV20-1 with TRBJ2-7; TCRdb's assignment of TRBD2 cannot be checked, as there is no DNA. This CDR3 comprises 15 residues. Germline assignment: CDR1 DFQATT and CDR2 SNEGSKA (reference sequence).

The CDR3 loop reads CASSLAARTNTDTQYF. This chain links TRBV7-2 with TRBJ2-3. Germline CDR1 SGHTA, CDR2 FQGNSA. The CDR3 has 16 residues.

The V gene is TRBV6-2 or TRBV6-3, the J gene TRBJ2-5; as DNA is missing, the TRBD1 call by TCRdb cannot be tested. This CDR3 region has 16 residues. Germline values: CDR1 MNHEY, CDR2 SVGEGT. CDR3 residues: CASSAPTGSGQETQYF.

V is TRBV5-6 and J is TRBJ2-7; the D call from TCRdb, TRBD1, cannot be confirmed without DNA. Germline-derived CDR1 and CDR2 are SGHDT and YYEEEE. The CDR3 extends over 15 amino acids. CDR3 loop: CASSSGQGIIYEQYF.

This chain joins TRBV11-2 and TRBJ2-7; with no DNA, the TCRdb D assignment of TRBD2 cannot be verified. Germline V lookup: CDR1 SGHAT, CDR2 FQNNGV. CDR3 length: 15 residues. The CDR3: CASSSLPGDTYEQYF.

The genes are TRBV5-1 and TRBJ2-5. CDR1 is SGHRS, CDR2 YFSETQ, per germline. This CDR3 comprises 15 residues. Here the CDR3 reads CASSSSYSVPETQYF.

J is TRBJ2-1 and V is TRBV5-1; TCRdb lists TRBD1, though no DNA is available to test this call. There are 15 residues in the CDR3. Germline CDR1 reads SGHRS; CDR2 reads YFSETQ. CDR3 in amino acids: CASSLEGTDYNEQFF.

The chain employs TRBV5-1 and TRBJ1-4. This CDR3 has 13 residues. Per germline, CDR1 SGHRS and CDR2 YFSETQ. This CDR3 reads CASSLAPNEKLFF.

The CDR3 region is CAISESKLAGRDEQFF. The chain has TRBV10-3 and TRBJ2-1; absent DNA, TCRdb's TRBD2 call cannot be checked. The CDR3 contains 16 residues. Germline CDR1 is ENHRY and CDR2 is SYGVKD.

V and J are TRBV3-1 and TRBJ2-3; TCRdb indicates TRBD2, and absent DNA this call remains unverified. In germline, CDR1 is LGHDT, CDR2 YNNKEL (reference sequence). The CDR3 extends over 17 amino acids. The CDR3 sequence: CASSPELAGGKTDTQYF.

The V call is TRBV5-1, the J call TRBJ2-3. CDR1 and CDR2 (germline): SGHRS, YFSETQ. The CDR3 covers 14 residues. The CDR3 loop reads CASSPLMGTDTQYF.

This chain joins TRBV7-9 and TRBJ1-4. Per the germline V gene, CDR1 is SEHNR and CDR2 is FQNEAQ (reference sequence). This CDR3 contains 13 residues. CDR3 sequence reads: CASSPRTVEKLFF.

The V gene is TRBV2, the J gene TRBJ2-1; without DNA, the TCRdb call of TRBD2 cannot be checked. The CDR3 extends over 15 amino acids. Looked up from germline, CDR1 is SNHLY and CDR2 is FYNNEI. CDR3 protein: CASTWTSASYNEQFF.

The V and J genes are TRBV18 and TRBJ2-1. The CDR3 runs 16 residues. Germline values: CDR1 KGHSH, CDR2 LQKENI. The CDR3 loop reads CASSPRVGDSYNEQFF.

The chain has TRBV7-2 and TRBJ2-4; TCRdb returns TRBD2, unconfirmable since there is no DNA. Germline V CDR1 and CDR2: SGHTA, FQGNSA. The CDR3 length is 16 residues. CDR3 sequence reads: CASSAGLAGASGIQYF.

The chain is built from TRBV11-2 and TRBJ2-3; lacking DNA, the TRBD2 call made by TCRdb goes unchecked. The germline CDR1 and CDR2 sequences are SGHAT and FQNNGV. CDR3 size: 14 residues. The chain's CDR3 is CASSRLALADTQYF.

The V gene is TRBV7-9, the J gene TRBJ1-1. The CDR3 extends over 11 amino acids. Per germline, CDR1 SEHNR and CDR2 FQNEAQ (reference sequence). The CDR3 is CASRNKAMAFF.

According to its frequency, this clonotype is medium-sized. The CDR3: CASSFRGTDTQYF. The chain uses TRBV12-3 or TRBV12-4 and TRBJ2-3; TCRdb selects TRBD1, and the lack of DNA leaves this call unchecked. The CDR3 loop spans 13 amino acids.